This entry lists 20 T cell receptor beta chains sequenced from one sample in a study of blood T cell repertoires in COVID-19. The assay was immunoSEQ multiplex PCR, and TCRdb's table has in-frame clones only and misses some. Here the sample spans 75,000 to 95,000 clones, 75% to 90% being singletons. The specimen was peripheral blood. Receptors were obtained from a man aged 45-65 years with active COVID-19.

This chain links TRBV19 with TRBJ2-7, with D unresolved. Germline CDR1 reads LNHDA; CDR2 reads SQIVND (reference sequence). The CDR3 covers 13 residues. The V gene lost 5 bases and the J gene lost 0 bases, with 8 bases spanning the gap. The CDR3 coding sequence is TGTGCCAGTAGTCCGAGGATCTCCTACGAGCAGTACTTC. This sequence encodes CASSPRISYEQYF.

As regards this clone: This sample also contains other DNA sequences that code for the same CDR3. J is TRBJ2-7 and V is TRBV9; 10 nucleotides agree with TRBD1. CDR3 size: 15 residues. Unmatched junction bases numbered 3, after V lost 0 bases and J lost 3 bases. The germline V gene has CDR1 SGDLS and CDR2 YYNGEE. In DNA, the CDR3 is TGTGCCAGCAGCGTAGAGGGGACAGGGGTCTACGAGCAGTACTTC. Translating it yields CASSVEGTGVYEQYF.

V gene TRBV18 combines with J gene TRBJ1-3; D is perhaps TRBD1 (5 bases). V was shortened by 0 bases and J by 6 bases, with 15 bases between the two germline ends. Germline CDR1 and CDR2: KGHSH and LQKENI. The CDR3 has 16 residues. The CDR3 is CASSPPGGARENTIYF. Here the CDR3 DNA reads TGTGCCAGCTCACCACCGGGCGGGGCCCGCGAAAACACCATATATTTT.

This clone was detected only once. V usage is TRBV24-1 and J usage is TRBJ2-7; TRBD1 agrees at 8 bases. CDR1 and CDR2 (germline): KGHDR, SFDVKD. The CDR3 consists of 15 residues. Trimming cost V 4 bases and J 6 bases; bases outside gene matches: 10. The DNA for the CDR3 is TGTGCCACCAGTGACCCCCGCCAGGGGGCGAGCGAGCAGTACTTC. Its protein product is CATSDPRQGASEQYF.

The chain uses TRBV7-3 and TRBJ2-5; TRBD1 is a possible D gene (6 bases). The CDR3 has 15 amino acids. The germline CDR1 and CDR2 sequences are SGHTA and FQGTGA. Between the trimmed V and J ends, which lost 5 bases and 2 bases, there was a span of 15 bases. CDR3 loop: CASSESGVGQETQYF. The CDR3 DNA reads TGTGCCAGCAGCGAATCAGGGGTAGGGCAAGAGACCCAGTACTTC.

This clone has only one observation. V usage is TRBV6-4 and J usage is TRBJ2-1, with D perhaps matching TRBD2 (5 bases). The V end was cut by 4 bases, the J end by 0 bases, with 13 bases between. Germline values: CDR1 MRHNA, CDR2 SNTAGT. The length of the CDR3 is 16 residues. The CDR3 sequence: CASSVSVGSSYNEQFF. Here the CDR3 DNA reads TGTGCCAGCAGTGTCTCTGTGGGGAGCTCCTACAATGAGCAGTTCTTC.

This clone has more than one count but fewer than ten. This chain connects TRBV4-3 to TRBJ2-1; D may be TRBD2 (6 bases). V dropped 1 base and J dropped 3 bases, with 13 bases sitting between them. The CDR3 consists of 16 residues. Germline assignment: CDR1 LGHNA and CDR2 YSLEER. The CDR3 DNA follows: TGCGCCAGCAGCCAAGTGATCGCGGGGCGCTACAATGAGCAGTTCTTC. Translation gives CASSQVIAGRYNEQFF.

The chain links TRBV7-9 to TRBJ2-5; 8 bases are a match to TRBD2. The CDR3 is made up of 14 amino acids. Trimming took 3 bases from V and 5 from J; bases not matched to a gene: 5. CDR1 and CDR2 from the germline V gene are SEHNR and FQNEAQ (reference sequence). For the CDR3, the DNA is TGTGCCAGCAGCTTCGGGGGGGCCGATGAGACCCAGTACTTC. This gives the protein CASSFGGADETQYF.

CDR3 nucleotides: TGTGCCAGCAGTCCAAGACAGGGAATCGACCAAGAGACCCAGTACTTC. Translating gives CASSPRQGIDQETQYF. V is TRBV28 and J is TRBJ2-5; 7 bases map to TRBD1. Trimming took 5 bases from V and 0 from J; bases not matched to a gene: 9. This CDR3 has 16 residues. Looked up from germline, CDR1 is MDHEN and CDR2 is SYDVKM.

The V and J genes are TRBV25-1 and TRBJ1-2, with TRBD1 matching over 7 bases. Trimming cost V 5 bases and J 4 bases; bases outside gene matches: 4. The CDR3 runs to 13 residues. Germline V gene lookup returns CDR1 MGHDK and CDR2 SYGVNS. This CDR3 is CASSYRDSYGYTF. CDR3 coding DNA: TGTGCCAGCAGTTATAGGGACAGCTATGGCTACACCTTC.

This clone showed up just once. The chain joins TRBV4-2 to TRBJ2-3; TRBD2 agrees at 12 bases. CDR3 length equals 17 residues. V was clipped by 2 bases and J by 5 bases; unmatched bases: 8. Germline values: CDR1 LGHNA, CDR2 YNFKEQ. CDR3 DNA sequence: TGTGCCAGCAGCCAAATTCTAGCGGGAGGGCCAGGAGATACGCAGTATTTT. Encoded protein: CASSQILAGGPGDTQYF.

In this sample, this clone turned up a few times. The CDR3 here is CASSSRRGKNIQYF. The CDR3 DNA is TGTGCCAGCAGTTCTCGACGGGGCAAAAACATTCAGTACTTC. V is TRBV28 and J is TRBJ2-4; TRBD2 might be the D (5 bases). The CDR3 is made up of 14 amino acids. The germline CDR1 and CDR2 sequences are MDHEN and SYDVKM. The V end lost 4 bases, the J end lost 3 bases, and 10 bases lay between the germline ends.

V and J are TRBV9 and TRBJ2-3; possible D gene TRBD2, 7 bases. Trimming took off 1 base at V and 0 bases at J, with 12 bases between the two ends. The CDR3 length is 16 residues. The germline V gene has CDR1 SGDLS and CDR2 YYNGEE. The CDR3 DNA is TGTGCCAGCAGCGTATTGCCGGGGGGCAGCACAGATACGCAGTATTTT. Encoded protein: CASSVLPGGSTDTQYF.

The genes are TRBV29-1 and TRBJ1-2; 7 bases agree with TRBD1. V gave up 5 bases and J gave up 1 base; unmatched junction bases: 1. The CDR3 runs to 12 residues. Germline V gives CDR1 SQVTM, CDR2 ANQGSEA. In nucleotides, the CDR3 is TGCAGCGTTCGGGACAGTAACTATGGCTACACCTTC. This sequence encodes CSVRDSNYGYTF. The whole variable domain, remainder taken from reference TRBV29-1 and TRBJ1-2, is SAVISQKPSRDICQRGTSLTIQCQVDSQVTMMFWYRQQPGQSLTLIATANQGSEATYESGFVIDKFPISRPNLTFSTLTVSNMSPEDSSIYLCSVRDSNYGYTFGSGTRLTVV.

This clone was recorded once. The CDR3 DNA follows: TGTGCCAGCAGCTTATCCTCGTTTCGTTCGAACACTGAAGCTTTCTTT. This sequence encodes CASSLSSFRSNTEAFF. The V gene is TRBV7-3, the J gene TRBJ1-1; no clear D. Trimming stripped 2 bases from V and 1 base from J, with 14 bases between. Germline CDR1 is SGHTA and CDR2 is FQGTGA. This CDR3 region has 16 residues.

J is TRBJ2-3 and V is TRBV20-1; no definite D call. Per germline, CDR1 DFQATT and CDR2 SNEGSKA (reference sequence). Trimming took off 5 bases at V and 5 bases at J, with 8 bases between the two ends. CDR3 length equals 11 residues. For the CDR3, the DNA is TGCAGTGCTCGTCTTATAGATACGCAGTATTTT. It yields the protein CSARLIDTQYF.

V gene TRBV12-2 combines with J gene TRBJ2-2; TRBD2, the table's D call, was not compared with the DNA. TRBV12-2 is shown as a pseudogene. This CDR3 spans 18 amino acids. CDR3 in amino acids: CASRFPRGAGVHTGELFF. The CDR3 coding sequence is TGTGCAAGTCGCTTCCCGAGGGGAGCGGGAGTACACACCGGGGAGCTGTTTTTT.

This chain uses TRBV15 with TRBJ2-1, with D perhaps TRBD2 (5 bases). V was pared by 5 bases and J by 0 bases, with 11 bases between. Germline values: CDR1 LNHNV, CDR2 YYDKDF (reference sequence). CDR3 size: 15 residues. CDR3 sequence reads: CATSRTGSSYNEQFF. The CDR3 nucleotides read TGTGCCACCAGCCGCACGGGGAGCTCCTACAATGAGCAGTTCTTC. Together with reference TRBV15 and TRBJ2-1, the CDR3 gives the full variable domain: DAMVIQNPRYQVTQFGKPVTLSCSQTLNHNVMYWYQQKSSQAPKLLFHYYDKDFNNEADTPDNFQSRRPNTSFCFLDIRSPGLGDTAMYLCATSRTGSSYNEQFFGPGTRLTVL.

This chain joins TRBV24-1 and TRBJ1-1; the D is unclear. Germline V gene data show CDR1 as KGHDR and CDR2 as SFDVKD. V lost 6 bases and J lost 7, with 11 bases in between. The CDR3 is made up of 12 amino acids. DNA for the CDR3: TGTGCCACCAGTAGCCGGGGAGGTGAAGCTTTCTTT. Translation: CATSSRGGEAFF.

This chain connects TRBV28 to TRBJ1-1; no firm D call. Trimming removed 3 bases from V and 0 bases from J, with 8 bases in between. In germline, CDR1 is MDHEN, CDR2 SYDVKM. There are 14 residues in the CDR3. This CDR3 reads CASSFAPVNTEAFF. CDR3 bases: TGTGCCAGCAGTTTCGCACCAGTGAACACTGAAGCTTTCTTT. Supplemented by reference TRBV28 and TRBJ1-1, the full variable domain reads DVKVTQSSRYLVKRTGEKVFLECVQDMDHENMFWYRQDPGLGLRLIYFSYDVKMKEKGDIPEGYSVSREKKERFSLILESASTNQTSMYLCASSFAPVNTEAFFGQGTRLTVV.